What follows describes a single TCR beta chain. Its antigen is not known. The CDR3 loop spans 13 amino acids. V was cut by 4 bases and J by 2 bases, with 9 bases left in between. This sample was included in a study of T cell responses to AZD1222 COVID-19 vaccine. Sequenced by immunoSEQ multiplex PCR; TCRdb stores in-frame clones only, minus some. The sample comprises some 130,000 clones, around 87% of which are singletons, and 1.5% rests with the top ten. Broader study findings: Spike-specific TCR breadth and depth went up after people got two AZD1222 doses. The CD4 TCRs associated with vaccination extended across spike and predominated at 160-218 and 743-854. In a largely white British group with more females than males, clonal diversity was possibly underestimated.

This clonotype was obtained from an adult in good health. The rearrangement links TRBV12-3 or TRBV12-4 to TRBJ2-7; no clear D gene. Sequences were derived from peripheral blood, sampled on day 0 of AZD1222 vaccination. In nucleotides, the CDR3 is TGTGCCAGCAGTTCGAGCTCTACCTACGAGCAGTACTTC. It translates to CASSSSSTYEQYF.